This TCR beta chain was sequenced for a study of cytomegalovirus exposure and HLA in healthy donors. Turning to the study itself: Of all 380 or so donors who were genotyped, under 90% belonged to the Caucasian-associated ancestry cluster.

The germline V and J ends were trimmed by 1 base and 9 bases, with 4 bases remaining between them. CDR1 is DFQATT and CDR2 is SNEGSKA in the germline V gene (reference sequence). The CDR3 has 10 residues. The PCR employed 60 Vbeta primers together with 13 Jbeta primers. Assay: immunoSEQ multiplex PCR; the TCRdb copy retains only in-frame clones and omits some. The table gives about 170,000 clones; the top ten clones make up less than 0.95% of it. A remark on this clone: What it binds is not known.

Study-wide results and caveats: Several of the most significant clusters appeared linked to common viral pathogens, based on a later analysis. Apart from CMV serostatus, no immune exposure information was available.

This TCR was recovered from a woman aged 18-29 years in good health and CMV-seropositive. Specimen: PBMCs. The chain joins TRBV20-1 to TRBJ2-1; D not certain. DNA for the CDR3: TGCAGTGCTAGAGCATCTGAGCAGTTCTTC. Its translation: CSARASEQFF.